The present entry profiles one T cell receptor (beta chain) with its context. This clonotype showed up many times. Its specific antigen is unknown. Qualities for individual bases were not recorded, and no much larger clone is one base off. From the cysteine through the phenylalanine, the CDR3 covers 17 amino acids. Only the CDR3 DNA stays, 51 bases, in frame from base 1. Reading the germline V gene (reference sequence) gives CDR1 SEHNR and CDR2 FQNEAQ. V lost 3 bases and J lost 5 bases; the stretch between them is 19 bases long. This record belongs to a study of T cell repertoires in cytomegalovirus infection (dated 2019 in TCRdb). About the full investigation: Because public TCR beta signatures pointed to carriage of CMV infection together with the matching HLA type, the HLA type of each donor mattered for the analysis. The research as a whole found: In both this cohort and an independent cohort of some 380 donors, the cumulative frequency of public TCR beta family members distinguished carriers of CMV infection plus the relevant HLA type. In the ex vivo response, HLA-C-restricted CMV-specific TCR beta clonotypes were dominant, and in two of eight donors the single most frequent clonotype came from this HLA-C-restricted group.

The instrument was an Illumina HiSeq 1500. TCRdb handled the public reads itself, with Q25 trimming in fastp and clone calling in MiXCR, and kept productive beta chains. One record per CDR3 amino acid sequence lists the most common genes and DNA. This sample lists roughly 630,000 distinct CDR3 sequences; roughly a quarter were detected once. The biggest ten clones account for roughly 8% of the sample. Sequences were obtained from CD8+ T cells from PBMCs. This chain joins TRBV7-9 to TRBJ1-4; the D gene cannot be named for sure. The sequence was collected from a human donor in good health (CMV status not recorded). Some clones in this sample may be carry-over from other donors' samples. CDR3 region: CASSFYLEPPLNEKLFF. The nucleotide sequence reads TGTGCCAGCAGCTTCTACCTGGAGCCCCCTTTAAATGAAAAACTGTTTTTT.